A single count supports the clone carrying this T cell receptor (beta chain). Its specificity is not known. With cryopreserved PBMCs as the source, around 2 micrograms of genomic DNA went to TCR beta libraries. The data are from a study of cytotoxic CD8 clonotypes in ibrutinib-treated CLL. Across the study: Complete response was seen in 2 patients and partial in approximately 25; roughly twelve progressed and 14 stayed remitted after a median roughly 70 months.

Study results and caveats: Rising at ibrutinib response, clonality subsequently fell back toward baseline at progression.

The CDR3 sequence is 13 residues long. The germline CDR1 and CDR2 sequences are SEHNR and FQNEAQ (reference sequence). V was clipped by 5 bases and J by 9 bases, with 15 bases between them. Produced via immunoSEQ multiplex PCR; TCRdb's table is partial and in-frame only. Among some 93,000 clones listed, 70% to 85% were seen once. This TCR was sampled from a human donor with chronic lymphocytic leukemia. This sample comprised PBMCs, obtained after 12 months of ibrutinib treatment. V gene TRBV7-9 combines with J gene TRBJ2-3, with D unresolved. Here the CDR3 reads CASSPGRADTQYF. The CDR3 DNA reads TGTGCCAGCAGCCCCGGGCGAGCTGACACGCAGTATTTT.